A single sample is the source of the 11 T cell receptor beta chains below, sequenced in a study of technical replicates of blood from a handful of donors. The table came from immunoSEQ multiplex PCR; TCRdb's copy has only in-frame clones and leaves some out. The data show around 97,000 clones, 95% to 96% seen once. Sequencing was done on a sample of T cells isolated from PBMCs. These TCRs come from a human donor in good health.

The V call is TRBV6-1, the J call TRBJ2-2, with D maybe TRBD1 (5 bases). CDR3 length: 15 amino acids. Germline V gene sequence: CDR1 MNHNS, CDR2 SASEGT. V lost 5 bases and J 1 base, leaving 11 bases between the germline ends. The CDR3 protein is CASSSGLGNTGELFF. CDR3 coding DNA: TGTGCCAGCAGTTCAGGGTTGGGGAACACCGGGGAGCTGTTTTTT.

The chain employs TRBV10-1 and TRBJ1-2; tentative D call: TRBD1 (5 bases). The V end was cut by 6 bases, the J end by 1 base, with 12 bases between. The CDR3 spans 14 residues. Germline V gives CDR1 WNHNN, CDR2 SYGVQD (reference sequence). The CDR3 here is CASSESGHNYGYTF. Here the CDR3 DNA reads TGCGCCAGCAGCGAATCAGGGCATAACTATGGCTACACCTTC.

V gene TRBV13 combines with J gene TRBJ2-1, with a possible D match to TRBD2 (5 bases). Trimming cost V 0 bases and J 12 bases, with 12 bases left between them. The length of the CDR3 is 13 residues. CDR1 and CDR2 from the germline V gene are PRHDT and FYEKMQ (reference sequence). CDR3 bases: TGTGCCAGCAGCTTAGGGGCTAGTCGGGGGCAGTTCTTC. Its translation is CASSLGASRGQFF.

This clone was seen a single time. The V call is TRBV28, the J call TRBJ2-7; TRBD1 matches at 10 bases. This CDR3 contains 14 residues. The V gene's germline CDR1 is MDHEN and CDR2 SYDVKM. V dropped 2 bases and J dropped 5; count of bases not matched to a gene: 3. The CDR3 region has the DNA TGTGCCAGCAGTTTAGGGACAGGGGCAAACGAGCAGTACTTC. Translation: CASSLGTGANEQYF.

The rearrangement links TRBV29-1 to TRBJ2-7; 9 positions match TRBD2. Germline V gene data show CDR1 as SQVTM and CDR2 as ANQGSEA. The CDR3 contains 14 residues. With 0 bases clipped from V and 7 bases from J, the junction kept 7 bases outside the gene matches. DNA for the CDR3: TGCAGCGTTGAAGATCAACGGACTAGCGCTGAGCAGTACTTC. Its translation is CSVEDQRTSAEQYF.

This chain uses TRBV2 with TRBJ1-2; 12 bases match TRBD1. The CDR3 loop spans 16 amino acids. Per germline, CDR1 SNHLY and CDR2 FYNNEI. V shed 6 bases, J shed 4 bases, and the junction held 9 bases outside the gene matches. The CDR3 sequence: CASSYGTGGSGYGYTF. CDR3 bases: TGTGCCAGCAGCTACGGGACAGGGGGCTCGGGCTATGGCTACACCTTC. Filled out from reference TRBV2 and TRBJ1-2, the complete variable domain reads EPEVTQTPSHQVTQMGQEVILRCVPISNHLYFYWYRQILGQKVEFLVSFYNNEISEKSEIFDDQFSVERPDGSNFTLKIRSTKLEDSAMYFCASSYGTGGSGYGYTFGSGTRLTVV.

The chain joins TRBV9 to TRBJ1-4; perhaps TRBD1 as D (6 bases). The V end was cut by 3 bases, the J end by 7 bases, with 16 bases between. This CDR3 spans 15 amino acids. Germline values: CDR1 SGDLS, CDR2 YYNGEE. As DNA, the CDR3 is TGTGCCAGCAGCGCTGCACAGGGATACCTTGAAAAACTGTTTTTT. Its protein is CASSAAQGYLEKLFF.

V usage is TRBV6-5 and J usage is TRBJ2-1; D ambiguous. Germline values: CDR1 MNHEY, CDR2 SVGAGI. V lost 6 bases, J lost 3 bases, and 9 bases lay in between. This CDR3 has 13 residues. The CDR3 DNA reads TGTGCCAGCAGGTCCCTCGGCTACAATGAGCAGTTCTTC. Its translation: CASRSLGYNEQFF.

The rearrangement joins TRBV28 to TRBJ1-4; TRBD1 is a possible D gene (6 bases). V gave up 6 bases and J gave up 7 bases, with 15 bases separating them. Looked up from germline, CDR1 is MDHEN and CDR2 is SYDVKM. This CDR3 spans 14 amino acids. Written as DNA, the CDR3 is TGTGCCAGCAGGCCAACAGGGTCAGGTGAAAAACTGTTTTTT. Encoded protein: CASRPTGSGEKLFF.

This rearrangement joins TRBV9 to TRBJ2-7, with D maybe TRBD1 (6 bases). Germline V CDR1 and CDR2: SGDLS, YYNGEE. The CDR3 is 14 residues long. The V gene lost 3 bases and the J gene lost 0 bases, with 10 bases spanning the gap. CDR3 in DNA: TGTGCCAGCAGCGCTGGGGGCCTCTCCTACGAGCAGTACTTC. Translating gives CASSAGGLSYEQYF.

The J gene is TRBJ2-7, the V gene TRBV6-5, with D perhaps matching TRBD2 (5 bases). The CDR3 sequence is 15 residues long. Germline-derived CDR1 and CDR2 are MNHEY and SVGAGI. The V gene lost 8 bases and the J gene lost 3 bases, with 20 bases spanning the gap. Here the CDR3 reads CASYNPPEGVYEQYF. DNA for the CDR3: TGTGCCAGCTATAATCCCCCCGAGGGAGTCTACGAGCAGTACTTC.